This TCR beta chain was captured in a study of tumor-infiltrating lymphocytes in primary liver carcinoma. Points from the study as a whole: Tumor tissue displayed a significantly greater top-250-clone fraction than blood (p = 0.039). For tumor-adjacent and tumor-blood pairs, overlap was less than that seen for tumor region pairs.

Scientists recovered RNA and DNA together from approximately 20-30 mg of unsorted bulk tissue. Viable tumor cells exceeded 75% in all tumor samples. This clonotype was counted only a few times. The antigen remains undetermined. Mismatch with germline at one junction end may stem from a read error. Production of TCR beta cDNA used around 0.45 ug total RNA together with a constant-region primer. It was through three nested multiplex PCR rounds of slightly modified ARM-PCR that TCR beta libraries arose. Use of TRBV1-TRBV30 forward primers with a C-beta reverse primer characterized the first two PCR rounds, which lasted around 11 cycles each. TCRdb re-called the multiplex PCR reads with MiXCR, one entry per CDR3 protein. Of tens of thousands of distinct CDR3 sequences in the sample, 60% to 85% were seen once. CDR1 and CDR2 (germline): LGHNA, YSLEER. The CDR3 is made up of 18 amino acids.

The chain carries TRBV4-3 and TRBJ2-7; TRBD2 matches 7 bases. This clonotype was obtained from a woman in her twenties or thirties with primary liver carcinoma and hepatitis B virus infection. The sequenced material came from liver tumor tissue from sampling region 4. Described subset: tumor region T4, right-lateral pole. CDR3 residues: CASSQAATGGHISYEQYF. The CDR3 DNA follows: TGCGCCAGTAGTCAAGCTGCGACGGGGGGTCACATTAGCTACGAGCAGTATTTC.